The 5 T cell receptor beta chains below all came from one sample that was sequenced in a study of cytotoxic CD8 clonotypes in ibrutinib-treated CLL. Assay: immunoSEQ multiplex PCR; the TCRdb copy retains only in-frame clones and omits some. There are roughly 330,000 clones in the sample; 67% occur only once, and just under 6.5% lies in the top ten. The material sequenced was PBMCs, taken after 36 months of ibrutinib treatment. The receptor source for this set is a human donor with chronic lymphocytic leukemia.

The chain has TRBV4-1 and TRBJ2-7, with a weak D call TRBD2 (6 bases). Trimming removed 3 bases from V and 5 bases from J, with 23 bases in between. Germline V CDR1 and CDR2: MGHRA, YSYEKL. This CDR3 region has 17 residues. The CDR3 loop is CASSHLDGPQGRNEQYF. The CDR3 coding sequence is TGCGCCAGCAGCCATCTGGACGGCCCCCAAGGGAGGAACGAGCAGTACTTC.

The gene calls are TRBV9 and TRBJ1-1, with no clear D. The V gene's germline CDR1 is SGDLS and CDR2 YYNGEE. The germline V and J ends were trimmed by 0 bases and 3 bases, with 12 bases remaining between them. The CDR3 has 15 residues. The CDR3 DNA sequence: TGTGCCAGCAGCGTAGATTCCGGAGGTTACACTGAAGCTTTCTTT. It is translated as CASSVDSGGYTEAFF.

The chain recombines TRBV29-1 with TRBJ2-7; D is uncertain. The CDR3 runs to 12 residues. The ends were cut back, 4 bases at V and 0 bases at J, with 7 bases in the middle. The germline CDR1 and CDR2 sequences are SQVTM and ANQGSEA. CDR3 in amino acids: CSVVVNSYEQYF. The DNA of the CDR3 is TGCAGCGTTGTTGTCAACTCCTACGAGCAGTACTTC.

The chain links TRBV4-3 to TRBJ2-5; 9 bases agree with TRBD1. This CDR3 has 15 amino acids. Germline V CDR1 and CDR2: LGHNA, YSLEER. V lost 2 bases to trimming and J lost 5 bases; unmatched junction nucleotides: 6. The CDR3 loop is CASSQPTGGRETQYF. The CDR3 DNA follows: TGCGCCAGCAGCCAACCAACAGGGGGCCGGGAGACCCAGTACTTC.

This clone appeared a single time. The rearrangement joins TRBV11-2 to TRBJ1-2; 8 nucleotides agree with TRBD1. The CDR3 loop spans 13 amino acids. Germline V CDR1 and CDR2: SGHAT, FQNNGV. Unmatched junction bases numbered 9, after V lost 7 bases and J lost 8 bases. The CDR3 DNA reads TGTGCCAGCACCTCAGGGGGCGCCCGCGGCTACACCTTC. This encodes CASTSGGARGYTF.